This TCR beta chain was captured in a study of shared T cell receptors in the human thymus. TCRdb's table, derived via immunoSEQ multiplex PCR, lists solely in-frame clones and lacks some. The data contain some 400,000 clones, over 90% of them singletons. This clone has only one observation. With 2 bases clipped from V and 5 bases from J, the junction kept 12 bases outside the gene matches. CDR3 size: 18 residues. CDR1 is LGHNA and CDR2 is YSLEER in the germline V gene. The chain links TRBV4-3 to TRBJ2-2; 9 positions match TRBD2. The source of this sequence is a human donor. Source material: thymocytes. CDR3: CASSQRFGGRALTGELFF. The CDR3 DNA follows: TGCGCCAGCAGCCAAAGGTTCGGCGGGAGGGCCTTAACCGGGGAGCTGTTTTTT.